This paragraph covers one T cell receptor beta chain sequence. V lost 5 bases, J lost 7 bases, and 9 bases stayed unmatched. CDR1 SGHNT and CDR2 YENEEA come from the germline V gene. The CDR3 is 16 amino acids. Clones were sequenced by immunoSEQ multiplex PCR, and TCRdb holds only the in-frame ones, with some missing. The sample includes approximately 15,000 clones, about 82% of them seen just once. These data belong to a study of technical replicates of blood from a handful of donors. The sequencing input was PBMCs. This TCR came from a human donor in good health. V and J are TRBV11-3 and TRBJ2-3, with TRBD2 matching 13 bases. This chain's CDR3 is CASSKGLAGVGNTQYF. CDR3 in DNA: TGTGCCAGCAGCAAAGGACTAGCGGGAGTTGGAAATACGCAGTATTTT.